Described below is a single T cell receptor (beta chain) sequence and its context. What it recognizes is unknown. The data stem from a study of T cell responses to AZD1222 COVID-19 vaccine. The study, taken as a whole, reports: Most donors were white British, females outnumbered males, and clonal diversity was possibly underestimated. Across the whole spike, CD4 TCRs peaked at regions 160-218 and 743-854.

Some clones are missing from TCRdb's copy, which holds only in-frame ones; the method was immunoSEQ multiplex PCR. This sample carries more than 100,000 clones, 70% to 90% of them seen once, and the ten largest clones take about 6%. This clonotype was sampled from an adult in good health. Source: peripheral blood, taken on day 0 of AZD1222 vaccination.

The CDR3 DNA is TGTGCCAGCAGTCCTATTCCCCTCCGTGATGGCTACACCTTC. As protein: CASSPIPLRDGYTF. The V call is TRBV7-7, the J call TRBJ1-2; D gene ambiguous. Trimming took 6 bases from V and 6 from J, leaving 17 bases between them. CDR3 length: 14 residues. CDR1 and CDR2 (germline): SSHAT, FNYEAQ (reference sequence).